These T cell receptor beta chains were read from a single sample in a study of T-cell memory formation after mild COVID-19. MiXCR, applied by TCRdb to the 5' RACE reads, yields one record per CDR3 protein. The data hold about 440,000 distinct CDR3 sequences, with 20% observed a single time. The sample comprised PBMCs or a T cell subset sorted from them (not recorded which). The source of these receptors is an adult woman who had mild COVID-19 (a few samples of this study predate the infection). Cell type and time point are not known. CDR3s include the opening cysteine and the closing phenylalanine or tryptophan. Each record gives: CDR3 DNA, CDR3 protein, D gene, clone size, V gene, J gene. A D gene is named only where the DNA matches it firmly. The listing skips clone size in some rows; elsewhere it reads once, few, many or a size class.

CDR3nt: TGTGCCACCAGTGACGGAGAGGGGTACTACGAGCAGTACTTC
CDR3aa: CATSDGEGYYEQYF
d_gene: NA
abundance: once
v_gene: TRBV24-1
j_gene: TRBJ2-7

CDR3nt: TGTGCCTGGAGGGGACTAGCGGGAGGAGGCGAGCAGTTCTTC
CDR3aa: CAWRGLAGGGEQFF
d_gene: TRBD2
abundance: few
v_gene: TRBV30
j_gene: TRBJ2-1

CDR3nt: TGTGCCAGCAGCTTACCGGGACAGGAAGCTTTCTTT
CDR3aa: CASSLPGQEAFF
d_gene: TRBD1
abundance: few
v_gene: TRBV7-8
j_gene: TRBJ1-1

CDR3nt: TGTGCCACCAGTGATTTTTCTGATGGGCCCCAGCATTTT
CDR3aa: CATSDFSDGPQHF
d_gene: NA
abundance: few
v_gene: TRBV24-1
j_gene: TRBJ1-5

CDR3nt: TGTGCCAGCAGCCTTCCGGACGGAAATTCACCCCTCCACTTT
CDR3aa: CASSLPDGNSPLHF
d_gene: NA
abundance: NA
v_gene: TRBV6-5
j_gene: TRBJ1-6

CDR3nt: TGCGCCAGCAGCCAAGAAATAGGGGGGTTCCAAGAGACCCAGTACTTC
CDR3aa: CASSQEIGGFQETQYF
d_gene: NA
abundance: NA
v_gene: TRBV4-3
j_gene: TRBJ2-5

CDR3nt: TGCAGCGTTGGAGTCAGGGCGAACACCGGGGAGCTGTTTTTT
CDR3aa: CSVGVRANTGELFF
d_gene: NA
abundance: few
v_gene: TRBV29-1
j_gene: TRBJ2-2

CDR3nt: TGTGCCAGCAGTGATGCGGCAGGGAATGAGCAGTTCTTC
CDR3aa: CASSDAAGNEQFF
d_gene: NA
abundance: NA
v_gene: TRBV2
j_gene: TRBJ2-1

CDR3nt: TGCAGTGCTAGTCCCGCAGGTGCCGGGAATCAGCCCCAGCATTTT
CDR3aa: CSASPAGAGNQPQHF
d_gene: NA
abundance: few
v_gene: TRBV20-1
j_gene: TRBJ1-5

CDR3nt: TGTGCCAGTAGATTGACAGGGGAGACAAGGGGCTACACCTTC
CDR3aa: CASRLTGETRGYTF
d_gene: TRBD1
abundance: few
v_gene: TRBV19
j_gene: TRBJ1-2

CDR3nt: TGCAGCGTTGAACAGGGGGCCAAGGGTGAAGCTTTCTTT
CDR3aa: CSVEQGAKGEAFF
d_gene: TRBD1
abundance: few
v_gene: TRBV29-1
j_gene: TRBJ1-1

CDR3nt: TGTGCCAGCAGCTTACGACAGAGCTATGGCTACACCTTC
CDR3aa: CASSLRQSYGYTF
d_gene: NA
abundance: few
v_gene: TRBV7-9
j_gene: TRBJ1-2

CDR3nt: TGTGCCACCAGTGCCACCGGGACAGGGGGCGCAGGCACCGGGGAGCTGTTTTTT
CDR3aa: CATSATGTGGAGTGELFF
d_gene: TRBD1
abundance: NA
v_gene: TRBV24-1
j_gene: TRBJ2-2

CDR3nt: TGCGCCAGCAGCTCGGACAGGGATGCGGGAAACACTGAAGCTTTCTTT
CDR3aa: CASSSDRDAGNTEAFF
d_gene: TRBD1
abundance: NA
v_gene: TRBV5-1
j_gene: TRBJ1-1

CDR3nt: TGCGCCAGCAGCCAAGACGTAAACACTGAAGCTTTCTTT
CDR3aa: CASSQDVNTEAFF
d_gene: NA
abundance: NA
v_gene: TRBV4-3
j_gene: TRBJ1-1

CDR3nt: TGTGCCAGCAGTTACGGTGTAGTAGCAGCCCGCACAGATACGCAGTATTTT
CDR3aa: CASSYGVVAARTDTQYF
d_gene: NA
abundance: NA
v_gene: TRBV6-6
j_gene: TRBJ2-3

CDR3nt: TGTGCCAGCAGCCCATTGGACAGGGTGAGGCAAGAGACCCAGTACTTC
CDR3aa: CASSPLDRVRQETQYF
d_gene: TRBD1
abundance: few
v_gene: TRBV7-9
j_gene: TRBJ2-5

CDR3nt: TGTGCCAGCAGCTTAGCTACAGGGAAATCACCCCTCCACTTT
CDR3aa: CASSLATGKSPLHF
d_gene: NA
abundance: NA
v_gene: TRBV7-9
j_gene: TRBJ1-6

CDR3nt: TGTGCCACCAGTGAAACACAGGGCACTGAAGCTTTCTTT
CDR3aa: CATSETQGTEAFF
d_gene: NA
abundance: few
v_gene: TRBV24-1
j_gene: TRBJ1-1

CDR3nt: TGTGCCAGCAGCTTGTCCAGGGTGCGGATCGGGGAGCTGTTTTTT
CDR3aa: CASSLSRVRIGELFF
d_gene: NA
abundance: few
v_gene: TRBV5-6
j_gene: TRBJ2-2

CDR3nt: TGTGCCAGCAGAGGGGGGGCCCTTAGTAACTACACCTTC
CDR3aa: CASRGGALSNYTF
d_gene: NA
abundance: NA
v_gene: TRBV3-1
j_gene: TRBJ1-2

CDR3nt: TGTGCCAGCAGTTCCCCCAAGCAGGGTTCGGAGACCCAGTACTTC
CDR3aa: CASSSPKQGSETQYF
d_gene: NA
abundance: NA
v_gene: TRBV12-3/TRBV12-4
j_gene: TRBJ2-5

CDR3nt: TGTGCCACCAGCAGAGTCCAGCAAGAGACCCAGTACTTC
CDR3aa: CATSRVQQETQYF
d_gene: NA
abundance: few
v_gene: TRBV15
j_gene: TRBJ2-5

CDR3nt: TGCAGTGCCCTCCGGACGGGTGCAGAAGCTTTCTTT
CDR3aa: CSALRTGAEAFF
d_gene: NA
abundance: few
v_gene: TRBV20-1
j_gene: TRBJ1-1

CDR3nt: TGTGCCAGCAGCCCTGGACTAGCGGGAAACACCGGGGAGCTGTTTTTT
CDR3aa: CASSPGLAGNTGELFF
d_gene: TRBD2
abundance: many
v_gene: TRBV7-2
j_gene: TRBJ2-2

CDR3nt: TGTGCCATCAGCCCGGACAGGGCTAATCAGCCCCAGCATTTT
CDR3aa: CAISPDRANQPQHF
d_gene: TRBD1
abundance: few
v_gene: TRBV10-3
j_gene: TRBJ1-5

CDR3nt: TGTGCCAGCAGTTTAGCTCGTGTTAATTCCGGGACAGGGGATTCCGAAAAACTGTTTTTT
CDR3aa: CASSLARVNSGTGDSEKLFF
d_gene: TRBD1
abundance: NA
v_gene: TRBV12-3/TRBV12-4
j_gene: TRBJ1-4

CDR3nt: TGTGCCAGCAGCCTCTTGGGGACAGGGAGCCCTGAAGCTTTCTTT
CDR3aa: CASSLLGTGSPEAFF
d_gene: TRBD1
abundance: NA
v_gene: TRBV5-5
j_gene: TRBJ1-1

CDR3nt: TGCGCCAGCAGCTATTTCCAGGGCCCCTACAATGAGCAGTTCTTC
CDR3aa: CASSYFQGPYNEQFF
d_gene: NA
abundance: NA
v_gene: TRBV5-1
j_gene: TRBJ2-1

CDR3nt: TGTGCCATCAGGACAGGGGACCACTCCTACGAGCAGTACTTC
CDR3aa: CAIRTGDHSYEQYF
d_gene: TRBD1
abundance: few
v_gene: TRBV10-3
j_gene: TRBJ2-7

CDR3nt: TGTGCCAGCAGCTTGGACGCGGGAGCTAATCAGCCCCAGCATTTT
CDR3aa: CASSLDAGANQPQHF
d_gene: NA
abundance: few
v_gene: TRBV5-4
j_gene: TRBJ1-5

CDR3nt: TGTGCCAGCAGCTTACCGGCGGGTTTCCAAGAGACCCAGTACTTC
CDR3aa: CASSLPAGFQETQYF
d_gene: NA
abundance: NA
v_gene: TRBV7-9
j_gene: TRBJ2-5

CDR3nt: TGTGCCATCACGGCCGGGTATGAGCAGTTCTTC
CDR3aa: CAITAGYEQFF
d_gene: NA
abundance: NA
v_gene: TRBV10-3
j_gene: TRBJ2-1

CDR3nt: TGTGCCAGCAGCATTAGCGGGGGGCCTGTGGAGCAGTACTTC
CDR3aa: CASSISGGPVEQYF
d_gene: TRBD2
abundance: few
v_gene: TRBV7-3
j_gene: TRBJ2-7

CDR3nt: TGTGCCAGCAGCTTCACGGGGGAGTCCTACGAGCAGTACTTC
CDR3aa: CASSFTGESYEQYF
d_gene: NA
abundance: NA
v_gene: TRBV7-2
j_gene: TRBJ2-7

CDR3nt: TGTGCCAGCAGCGCAGATGTGAGGTTGGGGGACACTGAAGCTTTCTTT
CDR3aa: CASSADVRLGDTEAFF
d_gene: NA
abundance: NA
v_gene: TRBV9
j_gene: TRBJ1-1

CDR3nt: TGTGCCAGCAGCTTTCATAGCGGGACGGCAGATACGCAGTATTTT
CDR3aa: CASSFHSGTADTQYF
d_gene: TRBD2
abundance: NA
v_gene: TRBV7-9
j_gene: TRBJ2-3

CDR3nt: TGTGCCAGCAGCCGACAGGGGGCTCGGACAGATACGCAGTATTTT
CDR3aa: CASSRQGARTDTQYF
d_gene: TRBD1
abundance: NA
v_gene: TRBV6-5
j_gene: TRBJ2-3

CDR3nt: TGTGCCAGCAGGCTGACAGAGAACACTGAAGCTTTCTTT
CDR3aa: CASRLTENTEAFF
d_gene: NA
abundance: NA
v_gene: TRBV6-1
j_gene: TRBJ1-1

CDR3nt: TGTGCCAGCAGTTGGAGGGGTAGCGGAAGCCAAGAGACCCAGTACTTC
CDR3aa: CASSWRGSGSQETQYF
d_gene: NA
abundance: NA
v_gene: TRBV7-9
j_gene: TRBJ2-5

CDR3nt: TGTGCCAGCAGCGACACCTCGGGGAAATCGTACAATGAGCAGTTCTTC
CDR3aa: CASSDTSGKSYNEQFF
d_gene: NA
abundance: few
v_gene: TRBV25-1
j_gene: TRBJ2-1

CDR3nt: TGCGCCAGCAGAACCGGAACGGGGGTGTATGGTGGTGAGCAGTTCTTC
CDR3aa: CASRTGTGVYGGEQFF
d_gene: NA
abundance: NA
v_gene: TRBV5-1
j_gene: TRBJ2-1

CDR3nt: TGTGCCAGCAGCGACGAAGGAGCTAGCGGGGGTTACAATGAGCAGTTCTTC
CDR3aa: CASSDEGASGGYNEQFF
d_gene: TRBD2
abundance: few
v_gene: TRBV11-3
j_gene: TRBJ2-1

CDR3nt: TGTGCCAGCAGACCTTCGGGGACTGGGGATGAGCAGTTCTTC
CDR3aa: CASRPSGTGDEQFF
d_gene: NA
abundance: NA
v_gene: TRBV6-5
j_gene: TRBJ2-1

CDR3nt: TGTGCCAGCCGCCAGGGACAGGGGGCACACGAGCAGTACTTC
CDR3aa: CASRQGQGAHEQYF
d_gene: TRBD1
abundance: few
v_gene: TRBV2
j_gene: TRBJ2-7

CDR3nt: TGTGCCAGCAGCTTTAGGGAGATTAGCACAGATACGCAGTATTTT
CDR3aa: CASSFREISTDTQYF
d_gene: NA
abundance: few
v_gene: TRBV7-8
j_gene: TRBJ2-3

CDR3nt: TGTGCCATCAGTGTCAGGGGGGGCACTGAAGCTTTCTTT
CDR3aa: CAISVRGGTEAFF
d_gene: TRBD1
abundance: many
v_gene: TRBV10-3
j_gene: TRBJ1-1

CDR3nt: TGCGCCAGCAGCTTGGGCCCAGAGGGTCCCTACGAGCAGTACTTC
CDR3aa: CASSLGPEGPYEQYF
d_gene: NA
abundance: few
v_gene: TRBV5-1
j_gene: TRBJ2-7

CDR3nt: TGTGCCAGCAGCGTAGGACTAGCGGGGGCTCATTTT
CDR3aa: CASSVGLAGAHF
d_gene: TRBD2
abundance: NA
v_gene: TRBV9
j_gene: TRBJ2-3

CDR3nt: TGTGCCAGCAGCTTAGGGGACCGGCAGACCCAGTACTTC
CDR3aa: CASSLGDRQTQYF
d_gene: NA
abundance: NA
v_gene: TRBV7-2
j_gene: TRBJ2-5

CDR3nt: TGTGCCAGCAGTTCCGGGACTAGCGGGAGGGCCGCCTACGAGCAGTACTTC
CDR3aa: CASSSGTSGRAAYEQYF
d_gene: TRBD2
abundance: few
v_gene: TRBV12-3/TRBV12-4
j_gene: TRBJ2-7

CDR3nt: TGTGCCAGCAGCTTAGAAGGTTTCTATGGCTACACCTTC
CDR3aa: CASSLEGFYGYTF
d_gene: NA
abundance: few
v_gene: TRBV7-9
j_gene: TRBJ1-2

CDR3nt: TGCGCCAGCAGCTTACGGGAGGGCCCAGAGACCCAGTACTTC
CDR3aa: CASSLREGPETQYF
d_gene: TRBD2
abundance: NA
v_gene: TRBV5-1
j_gene: TRBJ2-5

CDR3nt: TGCGCCAGCAGCCAAGGGACAGGGGACGAAGCTTTCTTT
CDR3aa: CASSQGTGDEAFF
d_gene: TRBD1
abundance: few
v_gene: TRBV4-3
j_gene: TRBJ1-1